Listed here are 26 T cell receptor beta chains from one sample, sequenced in a study of T cells in Graves' hyperthyroidism and ophthalmopathy. TCR beta CDR3 regions were amplified from RNA. First-round RT-PCR with HTBI primers amplified the TCR CDR3 region. A single record per CDR3 protein comes from TCRdb applying MiXCR to the multiplex PCR reads. In the table there are approximately 380,000 distinct CDR3 sequences, around 15% of which are singletons. The sequenced material came from blood. The origin of the receptors is a man aged 45 to 65 with Graves' ophthalmopathy.

This clonotype was observed at least ten times. This sequence joins TRBV28 and TRBJ2-3; D may be TRBD2 (6 bases). The CDR3 is 14 amino acids. V lost 3 bases and J lost 4, with 11 bases in between. Germline CDR1 MDHEN, CDR2 SYDVKM. CDR3 sequence reads: CASSFPSGADTQYF. The CDR3 DNA reads TGTGCCAGCAGTTTCCCCTCGGGGGCAGATACGCAGTATTTT.

In this sample, this clonotype turned up a few times. This chain connects TRBV12-3 or TRBV12-4 to TRBJ2-2; 7 bases fit TRBD2. Trimming cost V 3 bases and J 3 bases; bases outside gene matches: 4. This CDR3 contains 15 residues. The CDR3 DNA follows: TGTGCCAGCAGTTTGCGCGGGAGCTACACCGGGGAGCTGTTTTTT. Protein: CASSLRGSYTGELFF.

This clonotype was seen a handful of times. This chain uses TRBV19 with TRBJ1-2; weak D call: TRBD1 (6 bases). V shed 4 bases and J shed 4 bases, with 19 bases lying between them. This CDR3 is built from 16 residues. Germline V gene lookup returns CDR1 LNHDA and CDR2 SQIVND (reference sequence). The CDR3 sequence: CASSTLGQPAGYGYTF. CDR3 nucleotides: TGTGCCAGTAGTACCCTCGGACAGCCCGCTGGCTATGGCTACACCTTC.

This clonotype has more than one count but fewer than ten. The chain recombines TRBV27 with TRBJ1-4, with 7 positions matching TRBD1. The CDR3 totals 15 residues. With 1 base clipped from V and 6 bases from J, the junction kept 5 bases outside the gene matches. Germline lookup yields CDR1 MNHEY and CDR2 SMNVEV (reference sequence). The CDR3 nucleotides are TGTGCCAGCAGTTTATTGGGGACAGCGCATGAAAAACTGTTTTTT. Its protein is CASSLLGTAHEKLFF. The full variable domain, completed using reference TRBV27 and TRBJ1-4, is EAQVTQNPRYLITVTGKKLTVTCSQNMNHEYMSWYRQDPGLGLRQIYYSMNVEVTDKGDVPEGYKVSRKEKRNFPLILESPSPNQTSLYFCASSLLGTAHEKLFFGSGTQLSVL.

This clonotype was detected only a few times. This sequence joins TRBV19 and TRBJ2-7; 7 bases match TRBD1. The CDR3 is 15 amino acids. Germline CDR1 reads LNHDA; CDR2 reads SQIVND (reference sequence). V dropped 4 bases and J dropped 6; count of bases not matched to a gene: 12. CDR3 DNA: TGTGCCAGTAGTACAAAGCGACAGGGATCTAGCGAGCAGTACTTC. It codes for CASSTKRQGSSEQYF.

V is TRBV16 and J is TRBJ2-7; D might be TRBD2 (6 bases). Per germline, CDR1 KGHSY and CDR2 FQNENV. Between the trimmed V and J ends, which lost 0 bases and 0 bases, there was a span of 9 bases. The CDR3 is 15 residues long. Written as DNA, the CDR3 is TGTGCCAGCAGCCAATCCCCCGGGAGCTCCTACGAGCAGTACTTC. Translating it yields CASSQSPGSSYEQYF.

Many counts were recorded for this clonotype. The V gene is TRBV29-1, the J gene TRBJ1-1, with D unresolved. Germline-derived CDR1 and CDR2 are SQVTM and ANQGSEA. Trimming removed 0 bases from V and 0 bases from J, with 8 bases in between. CDR3 length: 14 amino acids. CDR3 nucleotide sequence: TGCAGCGTTGAAGAACCAGGATTGAACACTGAAGCTTTCTTT. Protein sequence: CSVEEPGLNTEAFF.

In its sample, this clonotype was seen many times. The chain has TRBV7-9 and TRBJ2-2; 8 nucleotides line up with TRBD1. This CDR3 region has 15 residues. Trimming at V came to 5 bases and at J to 1 base, leaving 3 bases not matched to a gene. Per the germline V gene, CDR1 is SEHNR and CDR2 is FQNEAQ (reference sequence). CDR3 region: CASSKTGVNTGELFF. The CDR3 nucleotides read TGTGCCAGCAGCAAGACAGGGGTGAACACCGGGGAGCTGTTTTTT.

In this sample, this clonotype turned up a few times. This chain links TRBV11-2 with TRBJ2-3; D gene unclear. The CDR3 length is 16 residues. The V gene lost 5 bases and the J gene lost 0 bases, with 15 bases spanning the gap. Germline V lookup: CDR1 SGHAT, CDR2 FQNNGV. As DNA, the CDR3 is TGTGCCAGCAGCCCCTGGACGGCAGCTAGCACAGATACGCAGTATTTT. This codes for CASSPWTAASTDTQYF.

The chain uses TRBV12-3 or TRBV12-4 and TRBJ1-2, with unresolved D. Trimming stripped 6 bases from V and 5 bases from J, with 13 bases between. The CDR3 covers 13 residues. The CDR3 coding sequence is TGTGCCAGCAGCGGGGATATTGGGTATGGCTACACCTTC. Amino acids: CASSGDIGYGYTF.

V and J are TRBV19 and TRBJ1-1, with a possible D match to TRBD1 (5 bases). The length of the CDR3 is 14 residues. Trimming removed 7 bases from V and 5 bases from J, with 17 bases in between. Germline CDR1 reads LNHDA; CDR2 reads SQIVND (reference sequence). DNA of the CDR3: TGTGCCAGTACCTCCTTTGGGGGGGTAACTGAAGCTTTCTTT. As protein: CASTSFGGVTEAFF.

The chain uses TRBV9 and TRBJ2-1, with 10 bases matching TRBD2. Germline loops: CDR1 SGDLS, CDR2 YYNGEE. Germline trimming cut 3 bases from V and 8 bases from J; bases unmatched to any gene: 11. The CDR3 consists of 16 residues. CDR3 coding DNA: TGTGCCAGCAGCGATGGGGGGGGACTAGCGTCGGATGAGCAGTTCTTC. Translating it yields CASSDGGGLASDEQFF.

This clonotype was seen a handful of times. The J gene is TRBJ2-2, the V gene TRBV19; 12 bases map to TRBD1. Per germline, CDR1 LNHDA and CDR2 SQIVND (reference sequence). With V trimmed by 9 bases and J by 6 bases, 8 bases remained unmatched. The CDR3 spans 15 residues. This CDR3 reads CASNPGQGASGELFF. The CDR3 bases are TGTGCCAGCAACCCGGGACAGGGGGCTTCCGGGGAGCTGTTTTTT.

The V and J genes are TRBV12-3 or TRBV12-4 and TRBJ1-5; D remains ambiguous. The V end was cut by 7 bases, the J end by 4 bases, with 17 bases between. The CDR3 contains 15 residues. CDR3 protein: CASILGGFGNQPQHF. CDR3 sequence (DNA): TGTGCCAGCATTCTCGGAGGGTTTGGTAATCAGCCCCAGCATTTT.

The table lists this clonotype with a few counts. The rearrangement uses TRBV20-1 and TRBJ1-5; tentatively, D is TRBD1 (5 bases). Trimming cost V 0 bases and J 6 bases, with 6 bases left between them. In germline, CDR1 is DFQATT, CDR2 SNEGSKA (reference sequence). This CDR3 has 12 amino acids. The CDR3 DNA reads as TGCAGTGCTAGAGAGGGGGTTCAGCCCCAGCATTTT. Translating gives CSAREGVQPQHF.

The chain recombines TRBV29-1 with TRBJ1-3; TRBD1 might be the D (5 bases). The length of the CDR3 is 12 residues. Trimming pared 1 base from V and 4 bases from J, leaving 5 bases between. The germline V gene encodes CDR1 SQVTM and CDR2 ANQGSEA. The CDR3 protein is CSVEGGGNTIYF. DNA for the CDR3: TGCAGCGTTGAAGGGGGCGGAAACACCATATATTTT.

This clonotype came up many times. The chain uses TRBV20-1 and TRBJ2-1, with 7 nucleotides matching TRBD1. V shed 5 bases, J shed 7 bases, and the junction held 11 bases outside the gene matches. The CDR3 consists of 14 residues. From germline, CDR1 is DFQATT and CDR2 SNEGSKA (reference sequence). CDR3 nucleotide sequence: TGCAGTGCTTATAAGGACAGGTGGGGGAATGAGCAGTTCTTC. Amino acid sequence: CSAYKDRWGNEQFF.

As concerns this clonotype: A clone one base away is much larger, so this may be a read error. This chain uses TRBV6-2 or TRBV6-3 with TRBJ2-2; tentative D call: TRBD1 (5 bases). Germline CDR1 reads MNHEY; CDR2 reads SVGEGT. This CDR3 region has 15 residues. V was cut by 6 bases and J by 4 bases, with 15 bases left in between. The CDR3 DNA is TGTGCCAGCAGGGCAGGGTATTCTGGCACCGGGGAGCTGTTTTTT. This translates into CASRAGYSGTGELFF.

This clonotype has a count of ten or more. CDR3 residues: CASSLDSRLAGGHYNEQFF. CDR3 nucleotides: TGTGCCAGCAGCTTAGATTCCCGACTAGCGGGAGGGCACTACAATGAGCAGTTCTTC. The chain carries TRBV11-3 and TRBJ2-1; 14 bases align to TRBD2. Trimming removed 0 bases from V and 3 bases from J; junction bases left unmatched: 7. The CDR3 has 19 amino acids. Per the germline V gene, CDR1 is SGHNT and CDR2 is YENEEA.

This clonotype was observed many times. This chain uses TRBV27 with TRBJ2-1; 8 bases fit TRBD2. V was clipped by 9 bases and J by 8 bases; unmatched bases: 12. The CDR3 is 14 residues long. Germline V gene data show CDR1 as MNHEY and CDR2 as SMNVEV (reference sequence). CDR3: CASQRREAGDEQFF. The CDR3 DNA reads TGTGCCAGTCAGCGGCGGGAGGCGGGCGATGAGCAGTTCTTC.

This clonotype was found a few times. The genes are TRBV27 and TRBJ2-2; D uncertain. The V end lost 7 bases, the J end lost 1 base, and 7 bases lay between the germline ends. CDR1 is MNHEY and CDR2 is SMNVEV in the germline V gene (reference sequence). The CDR3 consists of 13 residues. CDR3 sequence: CASKGWNTGELFF. In DNA, the CDR3 is TGTGCCAGCAAAGGATGGAACACCGGGGAGCTGTTTTTT.

In its sample, this clonotype was seen a few times. The rearrangement links TRBV6-1 to TRBJ2-7; 8 nucleotides match TRBD1. The V gene's germline CDR1 is MNHNS and CDR2 SASEGT. The V and J ends lost 5 bases and 3 bases, in that order; junction bases with no gene match: 9. CDR3 length: 15 residues. CDR3 sequence reads: CASSFQGASGYEQYF. The DNA of the CDR3 is TGTGCCAGCAGTTTTCAGGGGGCTAGTGGCTACGAGCAGTACTTC.

As regards this clonotype: Relative to the germline gene, one junction end is altered; a read error may explain this. The rearrangement joins TRBV20-1 to TRBJ2-2; 13 nucleotides match TRBD2. CDR1 DFQATT and CDR2 SNEGSKA come from the germline V gene (reference sequence). The CDR3 loop spans 17 amino acids. CDR3 sequence reads: CSATGLAGVWRTGELFF. CDR3 coding DNA: TGCAGTGCTACCGGACTAGCGGGAGTTTGGCGCACCGGGGAACTGTTTTTT.

This clonotype came up many times. The chain recombines TRBV19 with TRBJ2-1; 10 bases are shared with TRBD1. This CDR3 has 16 amino acids. Germline CDR1 reads LNHDA; CDR2 reads SQIVND (reference sequence). After removal of 7 bases from V and 0 bases from J, the junction contained 6 bases not matched to a gene. The CDR3 is CASTGTGEPSYNEQFF. The DNA of the CDR3 is TGTGCCAGTACGGGGACAGGGGAACCCTCCTACAATGAGCAGTTCTTC.

This clonotype occurred a few times. The rearrangement uses TRBV4-1 and TRBJ1-2, with D tentatively TRBD1 (5 bases). V lost 1 base and J lost 6, with 12 bases in between. The CDR3 contains 14 residues. Germline V gene data show CDR1 as MGHRA and CDR2 as YSYEKL. CDR3 bases: TGCGCCAGCAGCCAAGTGGGGCCCGCTGATGGCTACACCTTC. Translated: CASSQVGPADGYTF.

This sequence joins TRBV6-1 and TRBJ2-7; D not certain. V dropped 7 bases and J dropped 0 bases, with 13 bases sitting between them. Germline V gives CDR1 MNHNS, CDR2 SASEGT. The CDR3 length is 14 residues. The CDR3: CASNNPSRSYEQYF. The DNA for the CDR3 is TGTGCCAGCAATAATCCCTCCCGCTCCTACGAGCAGTACTTC.